Below are 5 T cell receptor beta chains sequenced from a single sample in a study of T cells after yellow fever vaccination. TCRdb processed the 5' RACE reads anew with MiXCR; each CDR3 protein has one entry. Counted here are over 200,000 distinct CDR3 sequences, 6% to 8% occurring once; the ten biggest clones make up 1% to 1.2%. This sample comprised CD4+ T cells sorted from PBMCs, obtained on the day of the yellow fever booster vaccination. Source of these receptors: a man aged 25 to 45 who received the YFV17D yellow fever vaccine.

The rearrangement joins TRBV7-2 to TRBJ2-1, with 10 bases that match TRBD2. CDR3 length: 16 residues. V lost 1 base, J lost 10 bases, and 10 bases stayed unmatched. The germline V gene has CDR1 SGHTA and CDR2 FQGNSA. The CDR3 nucleotides are TGTGCCAGCAGCTTAGACGGAGCGGGAGGGGTCAAAGAGCAGTTCTTC. Translated, it gives CASSLDGAGGVKEQFF.

This clonotype was recorded many times. The chain uses TRBV5-1 and TRBJ1-1; no firm D call. The CDR3 has 15 amino acids. V was trimmed by 0 bases and J by 4 bases, leaving 13 bases between them. Germline assignment: CDR1 SGHRS and CDR2 YFSETQ. CDR3 coding DNA: TGCGCCAGCAGCTTGGCCACGGGGTTCCGCACTGAAGCTTTCTTT. Residues: CASSLATGFRTEAFF.

This clonotype was found a few times. This sequence joins TRBV30 and TRBJ2-7; possibly TRBD1 or TRBD2 for D (5 bases each). CDR3 length equals 14 residues. Trimming took off 0 bases at V and 4 bases at J, with 13 bases between the two ends. Germline V lookup: CDR1 GTSNPN, CDR2 SVGIG (reference sequence). CDR3 nucleotides: TGTGCCTGGAGTGTGGCTGGGGGTGGGTACGAGCAGTACTTC. Residues: CAWSVAGGGYEQYF.

The table lists this clonotype with a few counts. This rearrangement joins TRBV7-9 to TRBJ1-2, with a weak D call TRBD1 (6 bases). Trimming removed 1 base at V and 8 bases at J, with 11 bases between. The germline gives CDR1 SEHNR, CDR2 FQNEAQ (reference sequence). The CDR3 has 13 residues. The CDR3 here is CASSLGQGHGYTF. For the CDR3, the DNA is TGTGCCAGCAGCTTAGGGCAGGGACACGGCTACACCTTC.

This chain links TRBV12-5 with TRBJ2-5; 9 bases are shared with TRBD1. Trimming at V came to 3 bases and at J to 5 bases, leaving 13 bases not matched to a gene. CDR3 size: 17 residues. The germline CDR1 and CDR2 sequences are LGHNT and FRNRAP. The CDR3 nucleotides are TGTGCTAGTGGTTTTACCCCGTTCGGACAGGGGTGGGAGACCCAGTACTTC. Protein: CASGFTPFGQGWETQYF.